Following are 21 T cell receptor beta chains from one sample sequenced in a study of regulatory T cells in long-lasting Graves disease. Stated time point: newly diagnosed GD, antithyroid drugs for less than 3 months. Extracted PBMC RNA gave rise to the TCR library. The TCR beta library used iRepertoire HTBI primers with Arm-PCR amplification of CDR3. A single record per CDR3 protein comes from TCRdb applying MiXCR to the multiplex PCR reads. The profile covers roughly 530,000 distinct CDR3 sequences, with 15% to 20% appearing a single time and 20% to 30% taken by the ten largest. The sample also formed part of further work on T cells in Graves' hyperthyroidism and ophthalmopathy.

The sample consisted of peripheral blood mononuclear cells (PBMCs), taken at new diagnosis, from a patient treated with antithyroid drugs. These TCRs come from a woman aged 40-60 years with Graves disease.

The chain links TRBV6-2 or TRBV6-3 to TRBJ1-1; 8 bases are shared with TRBD1. Germline trimming cut 5 bases from V and 11 bases from J; bases unmatched to any gene: 13. CDR1 and CDR2 (germline): MNHEY, SVGEGT. This CDR3 contains 14 residues. The DNA for the CDR3 is TGTGCCAGCAGTGAAACGGGTGGCAGGGGGCCCGCTTTCTTT. Protein: CASSETGGRGPAFF.

There are a few counts of this clonotype. The rearrangement links TRBV28 to TRBJ2-2; TRBD2 aligns across 14 bases. Losses at the gene ends were 3 bases for V and 4 bases for J; bases not matched to a gene: 7. This CDR3 is 18 amino acids long. Germline V gives CDR1 MDHEN, CDR2 SYDVKM. The DNA for the CDR3 is TGTGCCAGCAGTTTCCGACTAGCGGGGGGGTACTCCACCGGGGAGCTGTTTTTT. The encoded protein is CASSFRLAGGYSTGELFF.

This clonotype turned up a few times. This chain links TRBV7-9 with TRBJ2-1; possible D gene TRBD2, 5 bases. CDR1 SEHNR and CDR2 FQNEAQ come from the germline V gene (reference sequence). Trimming shortened V by 5 bases and J by 8 bases, and 25 bases separated the two germline ends. CDR3 length equals 17 residues. CDR3 protein: CASSPIPAGSHPHEQFF. The CDR3 DNA reads TGTGCCAGCAGCCCAATTCCCGCGGGTTCCCATCCCCATGAGCAGTTCTTC.

This clonotype was recorded at least ten times. The J gene is TRBJ1-1, the V gene TRBV3-1; TRBD1 agrees at 10 bases. The length of the CDR3 is 15 residues. Germline values: CDR1 LGHDT, CDR2 YNNKEL (reference sequence). J gave up 4 bases and V 1 base, and 3 bases lay outside the gene matches. The CDR3 bases are TGTGCCAGCAGCCAAGCATGGACAGGGGGCACTGAAGCTTTCTTT. Protein: CASSQAWTGGTEAFF.

This chain joins TRBV3-1 and TRBJ2-7; a possible D gene is TRBD2 (6 bases). Trimming pared 3 bases from V and 2 bases from J, leaving 14 bases between. The germline CDR1 and CDR2 sequences are LGHDT and YNNKEL (reference sequence). The CDR3 has 15 amino acids. Written as DNA, the CDR3 is TGTGCCAGCAGCCATCCAGGGACTGGCGCCTACGAGCAGTACTTC. Protein sequence: CASSHPGTGAYEQYF.

This clonotype was seen more than once but under ten times. V is TRBV6-1 and J is TRBJ2-5; 7 bases are a match to TRBD1. Trimming cost V 6 bases and J 5 bases; bases outside gene matches: 6. The CDR3 runs 13 residues. Germline assignment: CDR1 MNHNS and CDR2 SASEGT. CDR3 bases: TGTGCCAGCAGAGAGGGGGCCTGGGAGACCCAGTACTTC. Its protein product is CASREGAWETQYF.

This clonotype was observed a single time. The gene calls are TRBV28 and TRBJ2-7, with no clear D. The CDR3 spans 12 residues. Trimming took off 7 bases at V and 7 bases at J, with 14 bases between the two ends. Per germline, CDR1 MDHEN and CDR2 SYDVKM. This CDR3 reads CASNPGSAEQYF. In DNA form, the CDR3 reads TGTGCCAGCAATCCAGGATCCGCGGAGCAGTACTTC.

This clonotype was recorded many times. The genes are TRBV5-1 and TRBJ1-1, with D perhaps matching TRBD1 (6 bases). This CDR3 is 16 amino acids long. From germline, CDR1 is SGHRS and CDR2 YFSETQ. The ends were cut back, 0 bases at V and 1 base at J, with 13 bases in the middle. CDR3 nucleotides: TGCGCCAGCAGCTTGGAGGGGGGGAGAAAGAACACTGAAGCTTTCTTT. This encodes CASSLEGGRKNTEAFF.

V is TRBV7-8 and J is TRBJ2-7, with TRBD2 identical over 11 bases. The CDR3 sequence is 15 residues long. Looked up from germline, CDR1 is SGHVS and CDR2 is FQNEAQ. With V trimmed by 8 bases and J by 1 base, 7 bases remained unmatched. The CDR3 DNA sequence: TGTGCCAGCCGTCGGCTAGCGGGGGGATCCTACGAGCAGTACTTC. Protein sequence: CASRRLAGGSYEQYF.

This clonotype was seen more than once but under ten times. This rearrangement joins TRBV4-1 to TRBJ1-1; D remains ambiguous. The CDR3 totals 13 residues. With 0 bases removed from V and 8 bases from J, the gap between germline ends came to 10 bases. The V gene's germline CDR1 is MGHRA and CDR2 YSYEKL. The CDR3 DNA sequence: TGCGCCAGCAGCCAAGATTCCGGGTTCGAAGCTTTCTTT. It specifies CASSQDSGFEAFF.

The sample holds a few counts of this clonotype. The rearrangement joins TRBV20-1 to TRBJ2-5, with D uncertain. The CDR3 is 15 amino acids. Trimming took 5 bases from V and 0 from J, leaving 16 bases between them. Per the germline V gene, CDR1 is DFQATT and CDR2 is SNEGSKA (reference sequence). CDR3 sequence (DNA): TGCAGTGCTCTACCCCCTCTTATTCACCAAGAGACCCAGTACTTC. It yields the protein CSALPPLIHQETQYF.

This clonotype has at least ten counts. V and J are TRBV28 and TRBJ2-7; D may match TRBD1 or TRBD2 (6 bases each). V was trimmed by 7 bases and J by 3 bases, leaving 16 bases between them. CDR3 length: 14 residues. The germline CDR1 and CDR2 sequences are MDHEN and SYDVKM. The CDR3 loop reads CASTMAGGIYEQYF. In DNA, the CDR3 is TGTGCCAGCACCATGGCCGGGGGCATCTACGAGCAGTACTTC. The full variable domain, completed using reference TRBV28 and TRBJ2-7, is DVKVTQSSRYLVKRTGEKVFLECVQDMDHENMFWYRQDPGLGLRLIYFSYDVKMKEKGDIPEGYSVSREKKERFSLILESASTNQTSMYLCASTMAGGIYEQYFGPGTRLTVT.

This clonotype has only a few counts. V is TRBV5-4 and J is TRBJ2-5; D is uncertain. Germline loops: CDR1 SGHNT, CDR2 YYREEE (reference sequence). The CDR3 length is 17 residues. Trimming left V 2 bases short and J 2 bases short, with 19 bases between. CDR3 sequence reads: CASSFGFETSQQETQYF. In DNA, the CDR3 is TGTGCCAGCAGCTTCGGGTTCGAGACAAGCCAACAAGAGACCCAGTACTTC.

V gene TRBV20-1 combines with J gene TRBJ2-1; D ambiguous. The better agreement between TRBJ2-5 and the DNA end casts doubt on the J call. From germline, CDR1 is DFQATT and CDR2 SNEGSKA (reference sequence). The CDR3 runs 12 residues. The CDR3: CSASRSKETQYF. The CDR3 DNA reads TGCAGTGCTAGTCGCAGTAAAGAGACCCAGTACTTC.

Many counts were recorded for this clonotype. The CDR3 loop is CASSLGVNNEQFF. The CDR3, as DNA: TGTGCCAGCAGCTTGGGAGTAAACAATGAGCAGTTCTTC. The chain uses TRBV18 and TRBJ2-1, with a weak D call TRBD2 (5 bases). Trimming pared 8 bases from V and 5 bases from J, leaving 13 bases between. This CDR3 has 13 amino acids. CDR1 is KGHSH, CDR2 LQKENI, per germline.

This clonotype has a handful of counts. This chain uses TRBV5-1 with TRBJ1-5, with D possibly TRBD1 on 6 matching bases. The CDR3 length is 15 residues. The germline V gene has CDR1 SGHRS and CDR2 YFSETQ. Trimming removed 0 bases from V and 6 bases from J, with 13 bases in between. CDR3 sequence: CASSLEGGVSQPQHF. The CDR3, as DNA: TGCGCCAGCAGCTTGGAAGGGGGGGTTAGTCAGCCCCAGCATTTT.

The chain couples TRBV6-1 to TRBJ1-5; D gene unclear. Germline CDR1 is MNHNS and CDR2 is SASEGT. The CDR3 consists of 13 residues. The CDR3 region is CGSKRGSNQPQHF. Here the CDR3 DNA reads TGTGGGTCCAAACGAGGTAGCAATCAGCCCCAGCATTTT.

There are a few counts of this clonotype. The rearrangement uses TRBV7-2 and TRBJ2-2; a possible D gene is TRBD1 (5 bases). This CDR3 region has 15 residues. The V end was cut by 4 bases, the J end by 1 base, with 10 bases between. Looked up from germline, CDR1 is SGHTA and CDR2 is FQGNSA. The CDR3 loop reads CASSYRSENTGELFF. Here the CDR3 DNA reads TGTGCCAGCAGCTACAGGTCGGAGAACACCGGGGAGCTGTTTTTT.

This clonotype was counted ten times or more. The chain couples TRBV2 to TRBJ1-2; D is undetermined. The CDR3 is 11 amino acids. Germline loops: CDR1 SNHLY, CDR2 FYNNEI. Trimming shortened V by 6 bases and J by 4 bases, and 6 bases separated the two germline ends. CDR3 nucleotides: TGTGCCAGCAGGAGGACCTATGGCTACACCTTC. It encodes CASRRTYGYTF.

In its sample, this clonotype was seen many times. The chain carries TRBV5-1 and TRBJ2-1; D remains unclear. The CDR3 sequence is 14 residues long. Trimming cost V 4 bases and J 7 bases, with 15 bases left between them. CDR1 and CDR2 from the germline V gene are SGHRS and YFSETQ. CDR3 loop: CASSQTLALNEQFF. The CDR3 DNA follows: TGCGCCAGCAGCCAGACCCTTGCGTTAAATGAGCAGTTCTTC. The entire variable domain, with the rest obtained from reference TRBV5-1 and TRBJ2-1, is as follows: KAGVTQTPRYLIKTRGQQVTLSCSPISGHRSVSWYQQTPGQGLQFLFEYFSETQRNKGNFPGRFSGRQFSNSRSEMNVSTLELGDSALYLCASSQTLALNEQFFGPGTRLTVL.

A few counts support this clonotype. This chain uses TRBV3-1 with TRBJ1-4; D ambiguous. Trimming left V 0 bases short and J 11 bases short, with 13 bases between. Germline CDR1 reads LGHDT; CDR2 reads YNNKEL (reference sequence). The CDR3 contains 14 residues. The CDR3 sequence is CASSQDGGFGKLFF. CDR3 nucleotides: TGTGCCAGCAGCCAAGACGGCGGGTTCGGGAAACTGTTTTTT. Filled out from reference TRBV3-1 and TRBJ1-4, the complete variable domain reads DTAVSQTPKYLVTQMGNDKSIKCEQNLGHDTMYWYKQDSKKFLKIMFSYNNKELIINETVPNRFSPKSPDKAHLNLHINSLELGDSAVYFCASSQDGGFGKLFFGSGTQLSVL.